Sequencing of this T cell receptor (beta chain) was carried out in a study of blood T cell repertoires in COVID-19. Per germline, CDR1 SGHRS and CDR2 YFSETQ. The CDR3 extends over 15 amino acids. Trimming took 4 bases from V and 1 from J; bases not matched to a gene: 6. Clones were read by immunoSEQ multiplex PCR, and TCRdb kept only the in-frame ones, dropping some. The table records 90,000 to 120,000 clones, about four fifths of them present only once. The TCR was taken from a man between 65 and 85 years old with acute or convalescent COVID-19. This chain connects TRBV5-1 to TRBJ2-5; 8 bases align to TRBD2. Sequencing was done on a sample of peripheral blood. CDR3 DNA: TGCGCCAGCAGCACCAGCGGGGGACTCCAAGAGACCCAGTACTTC. Amino acid sequence: CASSTSGGLQETQYF.